The 15 T cell receptor beta chains reported below all come from one sample, sequenced in a study of siplizumab effects on memory and regulatory T cells. TCRdb's copy holds only in-frame clones and misses some; the assay was immunoSEQ multiplex PCR. Here the sample spans about 72,000 clones, roughly nine tenths being singletons. The sequenced sample was CD8+ T cells sorted from blood. These receptors originate from a human donor in good health.

The J gene is TRBJ2-5, the V gene TRBV5-5; maybe TRBD1 (6 bases). CDR1 and CDR2 from the germline V gene are SGHKS and YYEKEE (reference sequence). The V and J ends lost 3 bases and 1 base respectively, with 16 bases between them. The CDR3 covers 16 residues. The CDR3, as DNA: TGTGCCAGCAGCTCGCGGACAGTAGTCCCCCAAGAGACCCAGTACTTC. It encodes CASSSRTVVPQETQYF.

This chain connects TRBV19 to TRBJ2-7, with D perhaps TRBD2 (6 bases). V shed 1 base and J shed 3 bases, with 7 bases lying between them. The CDR3 sequence is 13 residues long. Germline V gene data show CDR1 as LNHDA and CDR2 as SQIVND (reference sequence). The CDR3 reads CASSIAGVYEQYF. The CDR3 DNA reads as TGTGCCAGTAGTATAGCGGGGGTCTACGAGCAGTACTTC.

CDR3 loop: CASSLGPSGSSSNEQFF. The CDR3, as DNA: TGCGCCAGCAGCTTGGGGCCTAGCGGGAGCTCCTCAAATGAGCAGTTCTTC. The V gene is TRBV5-1, the J gene TRBJ2-1; 10 bases line up with TRBD2. Germline-derived CDR1 and CDR2 are SGHRS and YFSETQ. CDR3 size: 17 residues. V dropped 0 bases and J dropped 7; count of bases not matched to a gene: 10.

Only one count was recorded for this clone. This rearrangement joins TRBV4-1 to TRBJ2-3, with 10 bases that match TRBD2. The CDR3 spans 20 residues. Looked up from germline, CDR1 is MGHRA and CDR2 is YSYEKL. V dropped 3 bases and J dropped 1; count of bases not matched to a gene: 16. As DNA, the CDR3 is TGCGCCAGCAGCCATGGATTAAGCGGGAGGGCCTATTTCGGCACAGATACGCAGTATTTT. Residues: CASSHGLSGRAYFGTDTQYF.

This chain links TRBV2 with TRBJ1-1; a possible D gene is TRBD1 (6 bases). CDR1 SNHLY and CDR2 FYNNEI come from the germline V gene. V gave up 0 bases and J gave up 3 bases, with 11 bases separating them. CDR3 length: 15 residues. The CDR3 DNA sequence: TGTGCCAGCAGTGAAGCGCAAGGGGGGCACACTGAAGCTTTCTTT. Protein product: CASSEAQGGHTEAFF.

V and J are TRBV7-9 and TRBJ1-5; D remains unclear. Germline V gene sequence: CDR1 SEHNR, CDR2 FQNEAQ (reference sequence). V gave up 1 base and J gave up 2 bases, with 9 bases separating them. CDR3 length equals 15 residues. This CDR3 is CASSLGGWGNQPQHF. The CDR3 DNA follows: TGTGCCAGCAGCTTAGGGGGATGGGGCAATCAGCCCCAGCATTTT. The entire variable domain, with the rest obtained from reference TRBV7-9 and TRBJ1-5, is as follows: DTGVSQNPRHKITKRGQNVTFRCDPISEHNRLYWYRQTLGQGPEFLTYFQNEAQLEKSRLLSDRFSAERPKGSFSTLEIQRTEQGDSAMYLCASSLGGWGNQPQHFGDGTRLSIL.

The V call is TRBV11-2, the J call TRBJ2-2; D is uncertain. CDR1 is SGHAT, CDR2 FQNNGV, per germline. CDR3 length equals 13 residues. V lost 6 bases, J lost 8 bases, and 13 bases lay in between. The CDR3 DNA sequence: TGTGCCAGCAGGCCCCCGTCAGTAGGGGAGCTGTTTTTT. It codes for CASRPPSVGELFF. Full variable domain (rest looked up from reference TRBV11-2 and TRBJ2-2): EAGVAQSPRYKIIEKRQSVAFWCNPISGHATLYWYQQILGQGPKLLIQFQNNGVVDDSQLPKDRFSAERLKGVDSTLKIQPAKLEDSAVYLCASRPPSVGELFFGEGSRLTVL.

The rearrangement uses TRBV27 and TRBJ1-1; the D is unclear. V lost 7 bases, J lost 5 bases, and 17 bases lay in between. CDR1 is MNHEY, CDR2 SMNVEV, per germline (reference sequence). This CDR3 comprises 14 residues. The CDR3 DNA reads TGTGCCAGCACCCCTAGGATGCGAGGGACTGAAGCTTTCTTT. Translated, it gives CASTPRMRGTEAFF.

The chain has TRBV4-2 and TRBJ2-7; D gene unclear. The germline V and J ends were trimmed by 3 bases and 2 bases, with 14 bases remaining between them. Germline-derived CDR1 and CDR2 are LGHNA and YNFKEQ. CDR3 size: 15 residues. The CDR3 loop is CASSHGVTTAYEQYF. In DNA form, the CDR3 reads TGTGCCAGCAGCCATGGGGTGACAACTGCCTACGAGCAGTACTTC.

J is TRBJ2-2 and V is TRBV19; no firm D call. CDR3 length: 14 amino acids. From germline, CDR1 is LNHDA and CDR2 SQIVND (reference sequence). Deletions cut 5 bases from V and 2 bases from J, with 9 bases between. The chain's CDR3 is CASSPPLNTGELFF. The CDR3 bases are TGTGCCAGTAGTCCCCCCCTCAACACCGGGGAGCTGTTTTTT.

The chain combines TRBV15 with TRBJ2-1, with TRBD2 matching 7 bases. V shed 11 bases and J 0 bases; nucleotides not matched to a gene: 28. Germline V lookup: CDR1 LNHNV, CDR2 YYDKDF (reference sequence). The CDR3 contains 21 residues. This chain's CDR3 is CAASFKSSGQPLSSSYNEQFF. CDR3 DNA sequence: TGTGCCGCCTCCTTTAAGTCTAGCGGCCAACCTCTAAGCAGCTCCTACAATGAGCAGTTCTTC.

The chain joins TRBV4-2 to TRBJ2-1; tentative D call: TRBD2 (5 bases). The V gene's germline CDR1 is LGHNA and CDR2 YNFKEQ. The CDR3 contains 15 residues. V lost 0 bases and J lost 10, with 16 bases in between. The CDR3 here is CASSQERVVGHEQFF. For the CDR3, the DNA is TGTGCCAGCAGCCAAGAGAGGGTGGTAGGGCACGAGCAGTTCTTC.

The V gene is TRBV19, the J gene TRBJ2-7; D unclear. Trimming left V 3 bases short and J 2 bases short, with 5 bases between. CDR1 LNHDA and CDR2 SQIVND come from the germline V gene (reference sequence). The CDR3 spans 12 residues. The chain's CDR3 is CASSIGPYEQYF. The CDR3 bases are TGTGCCAGTAGTATCGGCCCCTACGAGCAGTACTTC.

V usage is TRBV5-1 and J usage is TRBJ2-1, with D possibly called TRBD1 or TRBD2 (5 bases each). Per germline, CDR1 SGHRS and CDR2 YFSETQ. This CDR3 contains 16 residues. The germline V and J ends were trimmed by 0 bases and 8 bases, with 18 bases remaining between them. CDR3 DNA sequence: TGCGCCAGCAGCTTGGTGTGGGACGCCACTGGGCATGAGCAGTTCTTC. It translates to CASSLVWDATGHEQFF.

The chain is built from TRBV11-2 and TRBJ2-7, with 10 positions matching TRBD1. From germline, CDR1 is SGHAT and CDR2 FQNNGV. The V segment lost 5 bases and the J segment 0 bases; nucleotides outside the gene matches: 1. The CDR3 consists of 14 residues. Here the CDR3 reads CASSGTGASYEQYF. The CDR3 coding sequence is TGTGCCAGCAGCGGGACAGGGGCCTCCTACGAGCAGTACTTC.